This entry describes one TCR beta chain. Its antigen remains unidentified. Per-base quality was not reported, and no clone a single base away is much larger than it. These data are taken from a study of regulatory dendritic cells for organ transplantation (TCRdb year 2017). About the investigation overall: Regulatory dendritic cells were generated from monocytes cultured with vitamin D3 on days 0 and 4 and IL-10 on day 4. On day 6, LPS was added to the DC cultures to test how the DCs responded to a strong maturation-inducing agent. Sorted naive and memory CD4+ and CD8+ T cells had their TCRbeta repertoires sequenced both before and after allostimulation with either regulatory or mature dendritic cells.

General study outcomes and caveats: Among the resting subsets, memory CD8+ T cells contained the most alloreactive TCR clonotypes. Only a couple of subjects were sequenced, and considerable between-individual heterogeneity in the alloreactive memory CD8+ T cell pool was noted by the authors. Naive CD4+ and CD8+ T cells showed highly diverse repertoires, whereas memory cells were less diverse and memory CD8+ cells were the most oligoclonal. Expansion of memory CD8+ clones was induced by allostimulation in both subjects, but more limited expansion appeared to be induced by regulatory dendritic cells than by mature dendritic cells.

Sorted T cell subsets were CFSE-labeled and co-cultured for roughly 5 days with allogeneic regulatory or mature dendritic cells at a 1:10 DC:T ratio. FACS was used to sort CD4+ or CD8+ cells into naive T cells (CD45RA+) and memory T cells (CD45RO+). A couple of healthy control subjects provided the T cells used for TCR sequencing. The Qiagen DNeasy Blood & Tissue Kit was used for extraction of genomic DNA. TCRbeta CDR3 regions were amplified by multiplexed two-step PCR using Vbeta-specific forward primers and Jbeta-specific reverse primers. Through the immunoSEQ service, TCRbeta libraries were sequenced on an Illumina instrument. As for the original processing: V, D and J genes were assigned using IMGT annotation, and counts were corrected for multiplex PCR bias using synthetic CDR3 analogues. The immunoSEQ Analyzer calculated repertoire clonality as one minus the normalized Shannon entropy. Whether a clone counted as expanded was decided by Fisher's exact test with Benjamini-Hochberg false discovery rate control and a two-tailed cutoff of P<0.01. TCRdb carries this immuneACCESS record with in-frame sequences only. Its versions omit some clonotypes, under half of them owing to an unresolved V gene in the studies checked, with the rest unexplained. That table furnishes V, J and clone size, whereas the DNA furnished D and trimming. For this sample the table gives roughly 20,000 clones, of which roughly 85% were detected only once. 0.65% to 0.8% of the sample lies in the top ten.

Trimming costs V 3 bases and J 2 bases, and their ends lie 11 bases apart. CDR1 and CDR2 are drawn from the germline V gene: SGHVS, FNYEAQ. The CDR3, from cysteine to phenylalanine, totals 14 residues. The CDR3 DNA has 42 bases and is translated from base 1. This sequence originates from a human donor in good health. The chain couples TRBV7-6 to TRBJ2-7; matching of 6 bases hints at TRBD1 as the D gene. Material: naive CD4+ T cells from blood cultured with regulatory dendritic cells. Read against the paper, the sample's cell subset or site label means: CD45RA+ naive T cells. The CDR3 amino acid sequence is: CASSLGRGPYEQYF. The DNA sequence is given as TGTGCCAGCAGCTTGGGCAGGGGCCCCTACGAGCAGTACTTC.